The clone carrying this T cell receptor beta chain was found a few times. Antigen unknown. TCRdb called the 5' RACE reads again in MiXCR, with one record for every CDR3 protein. The repertoire holds about 340,000 distinct CDR3 sequences, more than 20% seen once, with around 12% in the top ten. The data derive from a study of T-cell memory formation after mild COVID-19. At the level of the study: Clusters were largely donor specific.

Study outcomes and limitations: Clones that contracted clustered mainly in CM and EM if CD4+ and in EMRA if CD8+.

CDR3 length: 13 amino acids. The germline CDR1 and CDR2 sequences are SGHRS and YFSETQ. V was pared by 4 bases and J by 5 bases, with 12 bases between. The sequenced sample consisted of PBMCs or a T cell subset sorted from them (not recorded which). The rearrangement uses TRBV5-1 and TRBJ1-1, with D possibly TRBD1 on 6 matching bases. The clonotype was recovered from an adult woman who had mild COVID-19 (a few samples of this study predate the infection). Cell type and time point are not known. Written as DNA, the CDR3 is TGCGCCAGCAGCCCGGAGGGGGGAACTGAAGCTTTCTTT. It codes for CASSPEGGTEAFF.